The sequence of this T cell receptor (beta chain) was determined in a study of siplizumab effects on memory and regulatory T cells. Study-wide background: Investigators ran mixed lymphocyte reactions in pairs, testing siplizumab at roughly 1.1 ug/mL against no drug.

Over a period of less than 7 days at 37 degrees C, the mixed lymphocyte reaction cells were cocultured. The CDR3 is 16 residues long. The trim removed 5 bases at V and 3 bases at J, leaving 9 bases unmatched. Germline assignment: CDR1 SEHNR and CDR2 FQNEAQ (reference sequence). The data were produced by immunoSEQ multiplex PCR, yet TCRdb's version contains in-frame clones alone and is incomplete. The table has more than 9,500 clones, 40% to 50% seen once. This clone came up a few times. Its antigen is not identified. General observations from the study: Controls showed an average of around 28% Treg-derived mappable alloreactive CD4+ clones, while siplizumab showed nearly 70%.

The sequenced sample consisted of CFSE-low (dividing) CD8+ T cells sorted from an allogeneic mixed lymphocyte reaction. The sequence derives from a human donor in good health; the cells came from an allogeneic mixed lymphocyte reaction. Some clones in this sample may be carry-over from other donors' samples. V is TRBV7-9 and J is TRBJ1-4; 7 positions agree with TRBD1. CDR3 DNA: TGTGCCAGCAGCAGACGACCGACAGGGCCTAATGAAAAACTGTTTTTT. Translating it yields CASSRRPTGPNEKLFF.